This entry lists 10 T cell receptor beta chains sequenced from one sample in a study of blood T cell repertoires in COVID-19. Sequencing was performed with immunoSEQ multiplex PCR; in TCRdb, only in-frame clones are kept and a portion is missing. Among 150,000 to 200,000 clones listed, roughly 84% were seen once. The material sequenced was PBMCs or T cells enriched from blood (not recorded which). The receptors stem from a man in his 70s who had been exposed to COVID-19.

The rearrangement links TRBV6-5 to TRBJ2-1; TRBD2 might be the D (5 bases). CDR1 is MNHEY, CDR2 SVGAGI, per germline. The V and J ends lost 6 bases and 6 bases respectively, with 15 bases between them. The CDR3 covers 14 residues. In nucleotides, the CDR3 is TGTGCCAGCAGCAGTACTAGGTTTCCCAATGAGCAGTTCTTC. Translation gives CASSSTRFPNEQFF.

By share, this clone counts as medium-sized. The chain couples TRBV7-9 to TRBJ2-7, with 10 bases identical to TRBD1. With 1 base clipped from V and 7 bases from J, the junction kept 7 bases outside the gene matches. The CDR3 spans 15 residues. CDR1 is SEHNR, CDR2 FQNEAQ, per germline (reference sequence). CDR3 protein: CASSLGQGAAGEQYF. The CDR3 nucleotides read TGTGCCAGCAGCTTAGGACAGGGGGCAGCGGGAGAGCAGTACTTC.

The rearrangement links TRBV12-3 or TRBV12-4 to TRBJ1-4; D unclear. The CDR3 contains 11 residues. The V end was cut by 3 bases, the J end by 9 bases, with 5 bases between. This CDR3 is CASSLRKKLFF. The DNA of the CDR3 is TGTGCCAGCAGTTTGCGCAAAAAACTGTTTTTT.

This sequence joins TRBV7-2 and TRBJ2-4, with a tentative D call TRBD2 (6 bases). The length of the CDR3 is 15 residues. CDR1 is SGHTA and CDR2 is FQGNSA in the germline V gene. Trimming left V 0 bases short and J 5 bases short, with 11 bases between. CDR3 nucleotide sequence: TGTGCCAGCAGCTTAGCGGGAGGCAGCCAAAACATTCAGTACTTC. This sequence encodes CASSLAGGSQNIQYF.

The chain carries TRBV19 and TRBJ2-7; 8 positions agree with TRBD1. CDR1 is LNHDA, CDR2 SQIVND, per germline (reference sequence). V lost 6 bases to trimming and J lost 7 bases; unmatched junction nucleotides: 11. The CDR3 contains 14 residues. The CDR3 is CASSPGTGAAEQYF. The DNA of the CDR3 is TGTGCCAGTAGCCCCGGGACAGGTGCCGCGGAGCAGTACTTC.

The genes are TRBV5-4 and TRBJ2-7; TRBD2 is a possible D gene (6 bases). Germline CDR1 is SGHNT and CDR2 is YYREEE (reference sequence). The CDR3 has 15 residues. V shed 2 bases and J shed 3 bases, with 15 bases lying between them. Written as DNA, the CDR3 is TGTGCCAGCAGCTTCGGGGGACTTGGGGACTACGAGCAGTACTTC. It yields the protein CASSFGGLGDYEQYF.

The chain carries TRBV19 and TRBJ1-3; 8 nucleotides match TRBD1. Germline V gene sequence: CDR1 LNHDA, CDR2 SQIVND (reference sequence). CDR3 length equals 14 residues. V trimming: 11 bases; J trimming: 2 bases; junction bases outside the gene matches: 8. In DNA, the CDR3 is TGTGCCGCTGACCCAGGGGGCACTGGAAACACCATATATTTT. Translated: CAADPGGTGNTIYF.

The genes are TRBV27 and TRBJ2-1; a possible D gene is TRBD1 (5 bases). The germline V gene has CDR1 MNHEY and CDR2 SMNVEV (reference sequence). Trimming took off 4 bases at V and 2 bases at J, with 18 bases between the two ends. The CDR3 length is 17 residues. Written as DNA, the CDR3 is TGTGCCAGCAGTTCGGGTTTGGTGCAGGGCCCCTACAATGAGCAGTTCTTC. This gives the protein CASSSGLVQGPYNEQFF.

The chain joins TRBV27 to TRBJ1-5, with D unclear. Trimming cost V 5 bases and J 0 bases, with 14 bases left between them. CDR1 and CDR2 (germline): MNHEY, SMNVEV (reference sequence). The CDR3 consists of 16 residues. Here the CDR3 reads CASSPRPEISNQPQHF. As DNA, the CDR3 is TGTGCCAGCAGTCCGAGACCGGAGATTAGCAATCAGCCCCAGCATTTT.

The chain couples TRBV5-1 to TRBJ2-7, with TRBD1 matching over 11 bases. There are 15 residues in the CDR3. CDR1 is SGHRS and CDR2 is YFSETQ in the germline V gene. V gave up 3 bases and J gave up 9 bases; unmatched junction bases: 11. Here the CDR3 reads CASSSPGQGGSRQYF. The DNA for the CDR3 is TGCGCCAGCAGCTCCCCGGGACAGGGGGGTAGCAGGCAGTACTTC.